A single sample gave rise to the 3 T cell receptor beta chains below, sequenced in a study of breast tumors, draining lymph nodes, adjacent tissues. One entry per CDR3 protein results from TCRdb running MiXCR on the multiplex PCR reads. The sample contains about 270,000 distinct CDR3 sequences, more than 30% of which appear only once. Axillary draining lymph nodes of breast cancer patients supplied the node samples. What was sequenced was axillary lymph node tissue. Receptors were obtained from a female donor with breast cancer. Some clones in this sample may be carry-over from other donors' samples.

The sample holds many counts of this clonotype. The chain uses TRBV30 and TRBJ2-7; tentatively, D is TRBD1 (6 bases). Germline loops: CDR1 GTSNPN, CDR2 SVGIG (reference sequence). The CDR3 contains 13 residues. Trimming left V 0 bases short and J 2 bases short, with 8 bases between. The CDR3 spells CAWSVGGPYEQYF. CDR3 DNA sequence: TGTGCCTGGAGTGTAGGGGGTCCCTACGAGCAGTACTTC.

This clonotype came up many times. This sequence joins TRBV7-9 and TRBJ2-1; 7 bases align to TRBD2. CDR1 and CDR2 from the germline V gene are SEHNR and FQNEAQ (reference sequence). The V and J ends lost 1 base and 8 bases, in that order; junction bases with no gene match: 8. The CDR3 runs 15 residues. The CDR3 region is CASSLDILAGDEQFF. CDR3 bases: TGTGCCAGCAGCTTAGACATTTTGGCGGGGGATGAGCAGTTCTTC.

This clonotype was seen ten or more times. The gene calls are TRBV20-1 and TRBJ2-7, with TRBD2 matching over 9 bases. V was pared by 6 bases and J by 5 bases, with 8 bases of the junction left unmatched. Germline CDR1 DFQATT, CDR2 SNEGSKA (reference sequence). The CDR3 runs 13 residues. The CDR3 DNA reads TGCAGTGCATCGCGCCTAGCGGGAAACGAGCAGTACTTC. It yields the protein CSASRLAGNEQYF.